The present T cell receptor (beta chain) was sequenced within a study of blood T cells in healthy people across ages. A sample-barcoded 5' primer and a J-beta primer mix were used in a second PCR of about 7 to 12 cycles. Via MiXCR, TCRdb re-called the 5' RACE reads, giving one row per CDR3 protein. The sample lists some 1.5 million distinct CDR3 sequences, roughly 30% occurring once. V lost 3 bases, J lost 4 bases, and 4 bases lay in between. Germline lookup yields CDR1 LNHDA and CDR2 SQIVND (reference sequence). CDR3 length: 13 residues. V usage is TRBV19 and J usage is TRBJ2-6; D uncertain. The receptor comes from a woman in her 30s in good health. The source material was blood. This chain's CDR3 is CASSIQGANVLTF. The CDR3, as DNA: TGTGCCAGTAGTATCCAGGGGGCCAACGTCCTGACTTTC.